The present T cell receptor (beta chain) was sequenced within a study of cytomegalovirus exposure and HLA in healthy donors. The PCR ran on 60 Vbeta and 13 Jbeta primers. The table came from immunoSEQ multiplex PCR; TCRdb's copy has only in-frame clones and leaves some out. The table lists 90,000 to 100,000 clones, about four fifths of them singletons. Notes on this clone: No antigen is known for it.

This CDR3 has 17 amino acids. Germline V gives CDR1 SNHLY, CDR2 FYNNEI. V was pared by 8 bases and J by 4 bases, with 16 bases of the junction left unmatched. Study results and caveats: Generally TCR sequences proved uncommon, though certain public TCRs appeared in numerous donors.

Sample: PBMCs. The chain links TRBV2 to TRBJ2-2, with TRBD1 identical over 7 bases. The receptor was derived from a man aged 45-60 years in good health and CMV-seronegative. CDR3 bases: TGTGCCAGCTCACGAACAGGGGCCCATGAGGGCACCGGGGAGCTGTTTTTT. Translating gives CASSRTGAHEGTGELFF.